A selection of T cell receptor beta chains follows, all from one sample in a study of T-cell reconstitution after alpha-beta-depleted transplantation in children. TCRdb independently ran MiXCR on the PCR reads; one entry per CDR3 protein. The table shows a few hundred thousand distinct CDR3 sequences, with over 25% occurring only once. Sequencing was performed on PBMCs, taken before TCRalphabeta/CD19-depleted stem cell transplant. All receptors come from a boy less than two years old with Wiskott-Aldrich syndrome, due to receive a stem cell transplant. The CDR3 runs from the conserved cysteine through the conserved F or W. A D gene is named only where the DNA matches it firmly. Clone size is given for some rows only: seen once, a few or many times, or a class if the clone is expanded.

d_call: .; clone_size: few; j_call: TRBJ2-3; v_call: TRBV30; cdr3_length: 11; cdr3_nt: TGTGCCTGGACATCTCAGGATACGCAGTATTTT; cdr3_aa: CAWTSQDTQYF
d_call: TRBD2; clone_size: .; j_call: TRBJ2-3; v_call: TRBV9; cdr3_length: 19; cdr3_nt: TGTGCCAGCAGCGTAGTGGAAGTATGGGCGGGAGTGGGCACAGATACGCAGTATTTT; cdr3_aa: CASSVVEVWAGVGTDTQYF
d_call: .; clone_size: few; j_call: TRBJ1-5; v_call: TRBV24-1; cdr3_length: 15; cdr3_nt: TGTGCCACCAGAAGGGACAAAGCTAGCAATCAGCCCCAGCATTTT; cdr3_aa: CATRRDKASNQPQHF
d_call: TRBD1; clone_size: few; j_call: TRBJ2-1; v_call: TRBV7-2; cdr3_length: 13; cdr3_nt: TGTGCCAGCAAAGGGGGCTTTTACAATGAGCAGTTCTTC; cdr3_aa: CASKGGFYNEQFF
d_call: TRBD2; clone_size: .; j_call: TRBJ2-1; v_call: TRBV5-1; cdr3_length: 15; cdr3_nt: TGCGCCAGCAGCTTTACTAGCGGGAACGGGCAAGAGCAGTTCTTC; cdr3_aa: CASSFTSGNGQEQFF
d_call: .; clone_size: .; j_call: TRBJ2-5; v_call: TRBV6-1; cdr3_length: 14; cdr3_nt: TGTGCCAGCAGTCCTTCTCGCGTGCCAGAGACCCAGTACTTC; cdr3_aa: CASSPSRVPETQYF
d_call: .; clone_size: few; j_call: TRBJ1-6; v_call: TRBV6-1; cdr3_length: 16; cdr3_nt: TGTGCCAGCACCAGACCCAAGGGCGGGAATAATTCACCCCTCCACTTT; cdr3_aa: CASTRPKGGNNSPLHF
d_call: TRBD1; clone_size: .; j_call: TRBJ2-1; v_call: TRBV5-1; cdr3_length: 15; cdr3_nt: TGCGCCAGCAGCGCTTTGACAGGGAATGGGAATGAGCAGTTCTTC; cdr3_aa: CASSALTGNGNEQFF
d_call: .; clone_size: .; j_call: TRBJ2-2; v_call: TRBV20-1; cdr3_length: 18; cdr3_nt: TGCAGTGCTAGAGATCTCCGCGGACGGAGCCTAGGGACCGGGGAGCTGTTTTTT; cdr3_aa: CSARDLRGRSLGTGELFF
d_call: TRBD2; clone_size: .; j_call: TRBJ2-1; v_call: TRBV27; cdr3_length: 15; cdr3_nt: TGTGCCAGCAGTTTACGCGGGAGTTATTACAATGAGCAGTTCTTC; cdr3_aa: CASSLRGSYYNEQFF
d_call: TRBD1; clone_size: few; j_call: TRBJ2-7; v_call: TRBV10-3; cdr3_length: 14; cdr3_nt: TGTGCCATCAGCCAAGCGACAGGGTCCCACGAGCAGTACTTC; cdr3_aa: CAISQATGSHEQYF
d_call: TRBD2; clone_size: .; j_call: TRBJ2-1; v_call: TRBV7-9; cdr3_length: 17; cdr3_nt: TGTGCCAGCAGCTTGCTAGCGGGAGATCCCACCTACAATGAGCAGTTCTTC; cdr3_aa: CASSLLAGDPTYNEQFF
d_call: .; clone_size: .; j_call: TRBJ2-1; v_call: TRBV12-3/TRBV12-4; cdr3_length: 15; cdr3_nt: TGTGCCAGCAGTTTGATGAGGAGTACCTACAATGAGCAGTTCTTC; cdr3_aa: CASSLMRSTYNEQFF
d_call: .; clone_size: few; j_call: TRBJ1-2; v_call: TRBV5-1; cdr3_length: 13; cdr3_nt: TGCGCCAGCAGCGGATCGGTTAACTATGGCTACACCTTC; cdr3_aa: CASSGSVNYGYTF
d_call: TRBD2; clone_size: .; j_call: TRBJ2-2; v_call: TRBV20-1; cdr3_length: 16; cdr3_nt: TGCAGTGCTAGAGACTCTGCGGGAGGGGGGACCGGGGAGCTGTTTTTT; cdr3_aa: CSARDSAGGGTGELFF
d_call: TRBD2; clone_size: few; j_call: TRBJ2-1; v_call: TRBV14; cdr3_length: 14; cdr3_nt: TGTGCCAGCAGCGGACTAGCGATCTACAATGAGCAGTTCTTC; cdr3_aa: CASSGLAIYNEQFF
d_call: TRBD2; clone_size: few; j_call: TRBJ2-7; v_call: TRBV10-3; cdr3_length: 14; cdr3_nt: TGTGCCACAAGGACTAGCGGAGGCACCTACGAGCAGTACTTC; cdr3_aa: CATRTSGGTYEQYF
d_call: TRBD1; clone_size: .; j_call: TRBJ2-5; v_call: TRBV12-3/TRBV12-4; cdr3_length: 15; cdr3_nt: TGTGCCAGCAGCTCTGGACAGGGGAGGCAAGAGACCCAGTACTTC; cdr3_aa: CASSSGQGRQETQYF
d_call: TRBD1; clone_size: .; j_call: TRBJ2-7; v_call: TRBV12-3/TRBV12-4; cdr3_length: 16; cdr3_nt: TGTGCCAGCAGTTTTGGGACCGGGACAGGGGTTGGCGAGCAGTACTTC; cdr3_aa: CASSFGTGTGVGEQYF
d_call: TRBD1; clone_size: .; j_call: TRBJ2-7; v_call: TRBV28; cdr3_length: 15; cdr3_nt: TGTGCCAGCAGATATCCGGGACAGGGCTGGAACGAGCAGTACTTC; cdr3_aa: CASRYPGQGWNEQYF
d_call: .; clone_size: .; j_call: TRBJ1-1; v_call: TRBV29-1; cdr3_length: 12; cdr3_nt: TGCAGCGCGACCGGGACGGCGTGGGAAGCTTTCTTT; cdr3_aa: CSATGTAWEAFF
d_call: TRBD1; clone_size: few; j_call: TRBJ2-1; v_call: TRBV5-6; cdr3_length: 16; cdr3_nt: TGTGCCAGCAGCTTGCCAACAGGGGGCTGGAACAATGAGCAGTTCTTC; cdr3_aa: CASSLPTGGWNNEQFF
d_call: .; clone_size: .; j_call: TRBJ1-2; v_call: TRBV4-1; cdr3_length: 12; cdr3_nt: TGCGCCAGCCGGGACTGGAACTATGGCTACACCTTC; cdr3_aa: CASRDWNYGYTF
d_call: TRBD1; clone_size: many; j_call: TRBJ2-5; v_call: TRBV3-1; cdr3_length: 15; cdr3_nt: TGTGCCAGCAGTCCTAGGACAGGGGGTTGGGAGACCCAGTACTTC; cdr3_aa: CASSPRTGGWETQYF
d_call: TRBD1; clone_size: .; j_call: TRBJ1-1; v_call: TRBV29-1; cdr3_length: 13; cdr3_nt: TGCAGCGTTGCCCGGACAGGGCAGACTGAAGCTTTCTTT; cdr3_aa: CSVARTGQTEAFF
d_call: .; clone_size: few; j_call: TRBJ1-6; v_call: TRBV6-5; cdr3_length: 12; cdr3_nt: TGTGCCAGCAGCCCCTTGGGTTCACCCCTCCACTTT; cdr3_aa: CASSPLGSPLHF
d_call: TRBD2; clone_size: few; j_call: TRBJ2-1; v_call: TRBV5-1; cdr3_length: 16; cdr3_nt: TGCGCCAGCAGCTTTTCAACTAGCGGGGCGACCAATGAGCAGTTCTTC; cdr3_aa: CASSFSTSGATNEQFF
d_call: TRBD2; clone_size: few; j_call: TRBJ2-7; v_call: TRBV12-3/TRBV12-4; cdr3_length: 14; cdr3_nt: TGTGCCAGCAGTTTTAGAGCGGGAGGGCGCGAGCAGTACTTC; cdr3_aa: CASSFRAGGREQYF
d_call: .; clone_size: .; j_call: TRBJ1-4; v_call: TRBV7-2; cdr3_length: 13; cdr3_nt: TGTGCCAGCAGCTTTTGGCTTAATGAAAAACTGTTTTTT; cdr3_aa: CASSFWLNEKLFF
d_call: .; clone_size: .; j_call: TRBJ2-7; v_call: TRBV30; cdr3_length: 13; cdr3_nt: TGTGCCTGGACCCCTCCCCACATCTACGAGCAGTACTTC; cdr3_aa: CAWTPPHIYEQYF
d_call: .; clone_size: .; j_call: TRBJ2-6; v_call: TRBV7-9; cdr3_length: 14; cdr3_nt: TGTGCCAGCAGCTACGAGTCTGGGGCCAACGTCCTGACTTTC; cdr3_aa: CASSYESGANVLTF
d_call: .; clone_size: .; j_call: TRBJ1-1; v_call: TRBV10-2; cdr3_length: 13; cdr3_nt: TGCGCCAGCACCGACGAGGACAGAACTGAAGCTTTCTTT; cdr3_aa: CASTDEDRTEAFF
d_call: .; clone_size: few; j_call: TRBJ2-1; v_call: TRBV12-3/TRBV12-4; cdr3_length: 13; cdr3_nt: TGTGCCAGCAGGGGACGGGAGTACAATGAGCAGTTCTTC; cdr3_aa: CASRGREYNEQFF
d_call: TRBD2; clone_size: .; j_call: TRBJ2-1; v_call: TRBV12-3/TRBV12-4; cdr3_length: 15; cdr3_nt: TGTGCCAGCAGTCTCGGGACTAGTGGGTATGATGAGCAGTTCTTC; cdr3_aa: CASSLGTSGYDEQFF
d_call: .; clone_size: .; j_call: TRBJ2-5; v_call: TRBV20-1; cdr3_length: 13; cdr3_nt: TGCAGTGCTAGTGTGGGGCGGGGAGAGACCCAGTACTTC; cdr3_aa: CSASVGRGETQYF
d_call: .; clone_size: .; j_call: TRBJ2-5; v_call: TRBV29-1; cdr3_length: 14; cdr3_nt: TGCAGCGTTGCCGGCAGGGTACGGCAAGAGACCCAGTACTTC; cdr3_aa: CSVAGRVRQETQYF
d_call: TRBD2; clone_size: .; j_call: TRBJ2-1; v_call: TRBV10-3; cdr3_length: 16; cdr3_nt: TGTGCCATCAGCCGAGACCTAGCGGGAGCTTACAATGAGCAGTTCTTC; cdr3_aa: CAISRDLAGAYNEQFF
d_call: TRBD2; clone_size: few; j_call: TRBJ2-5; v_call: TRBV29-1; cdr3_length: 11; cdr3_nt: TGCAGCGTAGGACTAGCGGAGACCCAGTACTTC; cdr3_aa: CSVGLAETQYF
d_call: TRBD1; clone_size: .; j_call: TRBJ1-5; v_call: TRBV5-1; cdr3_length: 16; cdr3_nt: TGCGCCAGCAGCTTGGGGACAGGGGGCGGGAATCAGCCCCAGCATTTT; cdr3_aa: CASSLGTGGGNQPQHF
d_call: .; clone_size: .; j_call: TRBJ2-1; v_call: TRBV20-1; cdr3_length: 11; cdr3_nt: TGCAGTAGCGGGTCCTACAATGAGCAGTTCTTC; cdr3_aa: CSSGSYNEQFF
d_call: .; clone_size: .; j_call: TRBJ2-7; v_call: TRBV7-9; cdr3_length: 15; cdr3_nt: TGTGCCAGCAGCTTAGTACAGGCCTCCACCTACGAGCAGTACTTC; cdr3_aa: CASSLVQASTYEQYF
d_call: .; clone_size: few; j_call: TRBJ1-5; v_call: TRBV5-5; cdr3_length: 18; cdr3_nt: TGTGCCAGCAGCTTGATCTTAGGGGCTGGCGGGCATCGTCAGCCCCAGCATTTT; cdr3_aa: CASSLILGAGGHRQPQHF
d_call: TRBD1; clone_size: .; j_call: TRBJ2-1; v_call: TRBV5-1; cdr3_length: 17; cdr3_nt: TGCGCCAGCAGCCGGGGACAGCCCCAACGCTACTACAATGAGCAGTTCTTC; cdr3_aa: CASSRGQPQRYYNEQFF
d_call: .; clone_size: few; j_call: TRBJ2-1; v_call: TRBV5-5; cdr3_length: 14; cdr3_nt: TGTGCCAGCAGCTTGGTCGCAGCGGACAATGAGCAGTTCTTC; cdr3_aa: CASSLVAADNEQFF
d_call: TRBD2; clone_size: .; j_call: TRBJ2-5; v_call: TRBV12-3/TRBV12-4; cdr3_length: 17; cdr3_nt: TGTGCCAGCAGTCGATGGATCGCTAGCGGGAGGGCGGAGACCCAGTACTTC; cdr3_aa: CASSRWIASGRAETQYF
d_call: .; clone_size: .; j_call: TRBJ1-5; v_call: TRBV20-1; cdr3_length: 12; cdr3_nt: TGCAGTGCTCAAGGCGCCAATCAGCCCCAGCATTTT; cdr3_aa: CSAQGANQPQHF
d_call: .; clone_size: few; j_call: TRBJ2-7; v_call: TRBV5-1; cdr3_length: 15; cdr3_nt: TGCGCCAGCCGGCCGGGGACCCGAATCTCCTACGAGCAGTACTTC; cdr3_aa: CASRPGTRISYEQYF
d_call: .; clone_size: .; j_call: TRBJ2-5; v_call: TRBV20-1; cdr3_length: 12; cdr3_nt: TGCAGTGCTATAGGGACGACGGAGACCCAGTACTTC; cdr3_aa: CSAIGTTETQYF
d_call: .; clone_size: .; j_call: TRBJ2-1; v_call: TRBV27; cdr3_length: 11; cdr3_nt: TGTGCCAGCAGTCCAGGGTTTGGGCAGTTCTTC; cdr3_aa: CASSPGFGQFF
d_call: .; clone_size: .; j_call: TRBJ2-1; v_call: TRBV10-3; cdr3_length: 15; cdr3_nt: TGTGCCATCAGTGACTGGGGGGCAGGGAGGAATGAGCAGTTCTTC; cdr3_aa: CAISDWGAGRNEQFF
d_call: .; clone_size: .; j_call: TRBJ1-5; v_call: TRBV12-3/TRBV12-4; cdr3_length: 13; cdr3_nt: TGTGCCAGCACTCAGACCACAGATCAGCCCCAGCATTTT; cdr3_aa: CASTQTTDQPQHF
d_call: .; clone_size: few; j_call: TRBJ2-3; v_call: TRBV27; cdr3_length: 16; cdr3_nt: TGTGCCAGCAGTTTCAGGCGGGATCCTTTATCAGATACGCAGTATTTT; cdr3_aa: CASSFRRDPLSDTQYF
d_call: .; clone_size: .; j_call: TRBJ2-7; v_call: TRBV5-1; cdr3_length: 16; cdr3_nt: TGCGCCAGCAGCTTGTCGGGGCGGACAGCTACCTACGAGCAGTACTTC; cdr3_aa: CASSLSGRTATYEQYF
d_call: TRBD1; clone_size: few; j_call: TRBJ2-7; v_call: TRBV5-1; cdr3_length: 13; cdr3_nt: TGCGCCAGCAGGAACGAAGGGGGCCCTGAGCAGTACTTC; cdr3_aa: CASRNEGGPEQYF
d_call: TRBD1; clone_size: few; j_call: TRBJ1-3; v_call: TRBV7-9; cdr3_length: 17; cdr3_nt: TGTGCCAGCAGCCAAACAGCACCAACAGGGGGCCGAAACACCATATATTTT; cdr3_aa: CASSQTAPTGGRNTIYF
d_call: .; clone_size: few; j_call: TRBJ2-7; v_call: TRBV5-6; cdr3_length: 13; cdr3_nt: TGTGCCAGCAGCTTGGTGAAATCCTACGAGCAGTACTTC; cdr3_aa: CASSLVKSYEQYF
d_call: .; clone_size: few; j_call: TRBJ1-2; v_call: TRBV3-1; cdr3_length: 15; cdr3_nt: TGTGCCAGCAGCCAAGTCCGGCAGGGAGGGTATGGCTACACCTTC; cdr3_aa: CASSQVRQGGYGYTF